Below are 10 T cell receptor beta chains sequenced from a single sample in a study of identifying expanded T cells in peripheral blood. Sequencing was performed with immunoSEQ multiplex PCR; in TCRdb, only in-frame clones are kept and a portion is missing. This repertoire shows 50,000 to 60,000 clones, about 83% found once; its top ten account for approximately 15%. The sample was blood. These receptors were collected from a person between 18 and 70 years old in good health.

CDR3 DNA sequence: TGTGCCAGCAGCTCACAAATACCGGGACAGGGTTTCTCCTCCTATGGCTACACCTTC. It yields the protein CASSSQIPGQGFSSYGYTF. V gene TRBV9 combines with J gene TRBJ1-2; 9 nucleotides match TRBD1. With 4 bases clipped from V and 4 bases from J, the junction kept 20 bases outside the gene matches. Germline lookup yields CDR1 SGDLS and CDR2 YYNGEE. There are 19 residues in the CDR3. Full variable domain (outside the CDR3, taken from reference TRBV9 and TRBJ1-2): DSGVTQTPKHLITATGQRVTLRCSPRSGDLSVYWYQQSLDQGLQFLIQYYNGEERAKGNILERFSAQQFPDLHSELNLSSLELGDSALYFCASSSQIPGQGFSSYGYTFGSGTRLTVV.

This rearrangement joins TRBV29-1 to TRBJ2-1; D might be TRBD2 (6 bases). Trimming removed 8 bases from V and 6 bases from J, with 17 bases in between. CDR3 size: 13 residues. Per the germline V gene, CDR1 is SQVTM and CDR2 is ANQGSEA. CDR3 region: CSSRGKAGNEQFF. In DNA form, the CDR3 reads TGCAGCTCCCGGGGGAAAGCGGGCAATGAGCAGTTCTTC.

The CDR3 is CASSQDPPNTYNEQFF. CDR3 nucleotide sequence: TGTGCCAGCAGTCAAGATCCACCTAACACCTACAATGAGCAGTTCTTC. The chain employs TRBV6-1 and TRBJ2-1; no clear D. Germline V gene lookup returns CDR1 MNHNS and CDR2 SASEGT. The CDR3 has 16 amino acids. V was cut by 5 bases and J by 2 bases, with 16 bases left in between.

The rearrangement joins TRBV5-4 to TRBJ1-2; no firm D call. This CDR3 spans 16 amino acids. Germline CDR1 and CDR2: SGHNT and YYREEE (reference sequence). V dropped 0 bases and J dropped 4 bases, with 16 bases sitting between them. CDR3 residues: CASSLEGGWSTYGYTF. In DNA form, the CDR3 reads TGTGCCAGCAGCTTGGAAGGCGGATGGAGTACCTATGGCTACACCTTC.

This sequence joins TRBV2 and TRBJ2-2; 8 bases are shared with TRBD2. V shed 4 bases and J 5 bases; nucleotides not matched to a gene: 15. This CDR3 has 18 residues. Germline CDR1 and CDR2: SNHLY and FYNNEI. This CDR3 is CASSARIAGSGKTGELFF. Here the CDR3 DNA reads TGTGCCAGCAGTGCCAGAATAGCGGGGAGCGGGAAGACCGGGGAGCTGTTTTTT.

This clone was detected a few times. V is TRBV7-2 and J is TRBJ1-4, with D possibly being TRBD1 (5 bases). The V and J ends lost 3 bases and 8 bases respectively, with 10 bases between them. This CDR3 is 13 amino acids long. Germline assignment: CDR1 SGHTA and CDR2 FQGNSA. The CDR3 DNA is TGTGCCAGCAGCTTTGACCAGGGCGAAAAACTGTTTTTT. Translated: CASSFDQGEKLFF.

The V and J genes are TRBV7-8 and TRBJ1-3; D not certain. Looked up from germline, CDR1 is SGHVS and CDR2 is FQNEAQ. Trimming stripped 3 bases from V and 4 bases from J, with 13 bases between. CDR3 length: 15 amino acids. The CDR3 spells CASSFSSPRGNTIYF. CDR3 nucleotide sequence: TGTGCCAGCAGCTTCTCTAGTCCTAGGGGAAACACCATATATTTT. The full variable domain, its missing parts supplied by reference TRBV7-8 and TRBJ1-3, is GAGVSQSPRYKVAKRGQDVALRCDPISGHVSLFWYQQALGQGPEFLTYFQNEAQLDKSGLPSDRFFAERPEGSVSTLKIQRTQQEDSAVYLCASSFSSPRGNTIYFGEGSWLTVV.

This rearrangement joins TRBV7-2 to TRBJ2-7, with D unresolved. With 1 base removed from V and 5 bases from J, the gap between germline ends came to 15 bases. The CDR3 consists of 15 residues. Germline-derived CDR1 and CDR2 are SGHTA and FQGNSA. The CDR3 sequence is CASSLDLPRNNEQYF. The CDR3 coding sequence is TGTGCCAGCAGCTTAGATCTGCCAAGGAACAACGAGCAGTACTTC.

The rearrangement uses TRBV2 and TRBJ2-2, with D perhaps matching TRBD2 (5 bases). Per germline, CDR1 SNHLY and CDR2 FYNNEI. CDR3 length: 14 amino acids. Trimming took off 6 bases at V and 4 bases at J, with 12 bases between the two ends. This CDR3 is CASSFSAITGELFF. The CDR3 DNA reads as TGTGCCAGCAGCTTTAGCGCGATCACCGGGGAGCTGTTTTTT.

V gene TRBV18 combines with J gene TRBJ1-3; tentatively, D is TRBD1 (6 bases). Trimming took 3 bases from V and 0 from J, leaving 9 bases between them. From germline, CDR1 is KGHSH and CDR2 LQKENI. The CDR3 totals 15 residues. Here the CDR3 reads CASSPSGDSGNTIYF. CDR3 nucleotide sequence: TGTGCCAGCTCACCCTCAGGGGACTCTGGAAACACCATATATTTT.